These 18 T cell receptor beta chains came from one sample sequenced in a study of cytomegalovirus exposure and HLA in healthy donors. TCRdb's table, derived via immunoSEQ multiplex PCR, lists solely in-frame clones and lacks some. This table has about 220,000 clones, 65% to 85% appearing once. Sequenced material: PBMCs. The origin of the receptors is a woman aged 25 to 39 in good health and CMV-seropositive.

The table lists this clone with a count of one. CDR3 nucleotide sequence: TGTGCCAGCAAGGGCAGAAGACCTTTTTCTAACTATGGCTACACCTTC. This encodes CASKGRRPFSNYGYTF. The chain has TRBV25-1 and TRBJ1-2; no clear D. Germline V gives CDR1 MGHDK, CDR2 SYGVNS. The CDR3 runs 16 residues. Trimming cost V 7 bases and J 0 bases, with 18 bases left between them.

The chain employs TRBV9 and TRBJ1-2; tentatively, D is TRBD1 (5 bases). V dropped 3 bases and J dropped 8 bases, with 11 bases sitting between them. Germline CDR1 is SGDLS and CDR2 is YYNGEE. CDR3 length equals 12 residues. CDR3 sequence reads: CASSGPGWGYTF. DNA of the CDR3: TGTGCCAGCAGCGGGCCAGGGTGGGGCTACACCTTC. Using reference TRBV9 and TRBJ1-2 for the parts outside the CDR3, the full variable domain is DSGVTQTPKHLITATGQRVTLRCSPRSGDLSVYWYQQSLDQGLQFLIQYYNGEERAKGNILERFSAQQFPDLHSELNLSSLELGDSALYFCASSGPGWGYTFGSGTRLTVV.

V gene TRBV23-1 combines with J gene TRBJ2-7; the D gene is possibly TRBD2 (5 bases). TRBV23-1 is sorted into the ORF group, with uncertain function. This CDR3 spans 17 amino acids. Trimming left V 5 bases short and J 2 bases short, with 22 bases between. CDR3 nucleotide sequence: TGCGCCAGCAGTTTACGTCGCCGGGGTCCCACACCCTACGAGCAGTACTTC. Residues: CASSLRRRGPTPYEQYF.

The chain recombines TRBV30 with TRBJ1-1; D unclear. Trimming removed 2 bases from V and 0 bases from J, with 19 bases in between. The CDR3 is made up of 17 amino acids. Germline values: CDR1 GTSNPN, CDR2 SVGIG (reference sequence). The DNA of the CDR3 is TGTGCCTGGAGTCCGGGCCTTCGGGGTGTCCTGAACACTGAAGCTTTCTTT. Amino acids: CAWSPGLRGVLNTEAFF.

The rearrangement links TRBV10-3 to TRBJ2-3; 12 nucleotides agree with TRBD2. CDR3 length equals 16 residues. Germline lookup yields CDR1 ENHRY and CDR2 SYGVKD. With 2 bases clipped from V and 1 base from J, the junction kept 1 base outside the gene matches. In DNA, the CDR3 is TGTGCCATCAGTGAGGGACTAGCGGGACGCACAGATACGCAGTATTTT. Translating it yields CAISEGLAGRTDTQYF.

V usage is TRBV30 and J usage is TRBJ1-2, with D hard to call. Trimming pared 3 bases from V and 7 bases from J, leaving 15 bases between. This CDR3 contains 13 residues. The germline V gene encodes CDR1 GTSNPN and CDR2 SVGIG (reference sequence). CDR3 amino acids: CAWRRGRKSGYTF. CDR3 nucleotide sequence: TGTGCCTGGAGGCGGGGTAGGAAGAGTGGCTACACCTTC.

The genes are TRBV29-1 and TRBJ2-4; D remains unclear. The CDR3 is 15 residues long. V gave up 0 bases and J gave up 0 bases, with 9 bases separating them. Germline V gene lookup returns CDR1 SQVTM and CDR2 ANQGSEA. CDR3 sequence (DNA): TGCAGCGTTGAAGAATCGGGTCTAGCCAAAAACATTCAGTACTTC. Translation gives CSVEESGLAKNIQYF. The complete variable domain, with remaining parts taken from reference TRBV29-1 and TRBJ2-4, reads SAVISQKPSRDICQRGTSLTIQCQVDSQVTMMFWYRQQPGQSLTLIATANQGSEATYESGFVIDKFPISRPNLTFSTLTVSNMSPEDSSIYLCSVEESGLAKNIQYFGAGTRLSVL.

Only one count was recorded for this clone. The chain combines TRBV19 with TRBJ2-5; 8 nucleotides agree with TRBD2. The CDR3 is made up of 16 amino acids. Per germline, CDR1 LNHDA and CDR2 SQIVND (reference sequence). V lost 0 bases, J lost 2 bases, and 5 bases stayed unmatched. The CDR3 DNA sequence: TGTGCCAGTAGTATAGATCCGGCGGGAGGACAAGAGACCCAGTACTTC. Its translation: CASSIDPAGGQETQYF.

The genes are TRBV5-1 and TRBJ2-3; TRBD1 is a possible D gene (6 bases). Germline-derived CDR1 and CDR2 are SGHRS and YFSETQ. V gave up 0 bases and J gave up 6 bases, with 14 bases separating them. The CDR3 has 15 amino acids. Written as DNA, the CDR3 is TGCGCCAGCAGCTTGGCACCGGTTCAGGGGGATACGCAGTATTTT. Protein product: CASSLAPVQGDTQYF.

V is TRBV6-1 and J is TRBJ2-1; tentatively, D is TRBD2 (6 bases). The V gene's germline CDR1 is MNHNS and CDR2 SASEGT. Trimming stripped 5 bases from V and 3 bases from J, with 11 bases between. The length of the CDR3 is 14 residues. The CDR3 is CASSSSGHYNEQFF. CDR3 bases: TGTGCCAGCAGTAGTAGCGGTCACTACAATGAGCAGTTCTTC.

The rearrangement links TRBV5-4 to TRBJ2-2, with 9 positions matching TRBD2. This CDR3 is 14 amino acids long. Germline values: CDR1 SGHNT, CDR2 YYREEE (reference sequence). The ends lost 10 bases at V and 1 base at J; junction bases unmatched: 5. The CDR3 bases are TGTGCCTGCGGGACTAGCCTGAACACCGGGGAGCTGTTTTTT. The encoded protein is CACGTSLNTGELFF. Full variable domain (rest looked up from reference TRBV5-4 and TRBJ2-2): ETGVTQSPTHLIKTRGQQVTLRCSSQSGHNTVSWYQQALGQGPQFIFQYYREEENGRGNFPPRFSGLQFPNYSSELNVNALELDDSALYLCACGTSLNTGELFFGEGSRLTVL.

This clone was counted a single time. This rearrangement joins TRBV30 to TRBJ1-4; the D is unclear. From germline, CDR1 is GTSNPN and CDR2 SVGIG (reference sequence). This CDR3 comprises 16 residues. Trimming stripped 0 bases from V and 8 bases from J, with 19 bases between. The chain's CDR3 is CAWSVTRTAGREKLFF. In DNA form, the CDR3 reads TGTGCCTGGAGTGTTACGCGGACGGCAGGAAGAGAAAAACTGTTTTTT.

V is TRBV10-1 and J is TRBJ1-5; 7 nucleotides line up with TRBD1. The length of the CDR3 is 14 residues. CDR1 WNHNN and CDR2 SYGVQD come from the germline V gene (reference sequence). J was trimmed by 1 base and V by 5 bases; bases with no gene match: 2. The CDR3 sequence: CASSPGGSNQPQHF. The DNA for the CDR3 is TGCGCCAGCAGTCCAGGGGGGAGCAATCAGCCCCAGCATTTT.

This chain joins TRBV30 and TRBJ2-7; D might be TRBD1 (5 bases). CDR1 and CDR2 from the germline V gene are GTSNPN and SVGIG (reference sequence). The V and J ends lost 2 bases and 2 bases respectively, with 10 bases between them. This CDR3 is 13 amino acids long. Here the CDR3 reads CAWSPSRAYEQYF. Written as DNA, the CDR3 is TGTGCCTGGAGTCCCAGCAGGGCCTACGAGCAGTACTTC.

The chain joins TRBV28 to TRBJ2-7, with 9 bases matching TRBD2. This CDR3 is built from 18 residues. V was clipped by 4 bases and J by 0 bases; unmatched bases: 13. Germline-derived CDR1 and CDR2 are MDHEN and SYDVKM. The CDR3 sequence is CASSYHSGRPSTSYEQYF. The CDR3 DNA is TGTGCCAGCAGTTACCATAGCGGGAGACCTTCTACCTCCTACGAGCAGTACTTC.

This clone was observed a few times. The chain has TRBV28 and TRBJ1-1, with a possible D match to TRBD1 (5 bases). Trimming removed 5 bases at V and 6 bases at J, with 16 bases between. CDR1 and CDR2 (germline): MDHEN, SYDVKM. This CDR3 region has 14 residues. The CDR3 coding sequence is TGTGCCAGCAGTGCCTCCTACAGGAGGGCTGAAGCTTTCTTT. It codes for CASSASYRRAEAFF.

Here the CDR3 reads CATHSPGRVKYF. CDR3 DNA sequence: TGTGCCACCCACTCCCCGGGGAGGGTTAAGTACTTC. The chain carries TRBV27 and TRBJ2-7; 7 bases align to TRBD2. V lost 10 bases to trimming and J lost 11 bases; unmatched junction nucleotides: 14. Germline assignment: CDR1 MNHEY and CDR2 SMNVEV (reference sequence). This CDR3 has 12 amino acids.

The chain uses TRBV5-1 and TRBJ2-2; tentatively, D is TRBD2 (6 bases). Germline V CDR1 and CDR2: SGHRS, YFSETQ. V gave up 2 bases and J gave up 4 bases, with 12 bases separating them. The CDR3 length is 15 residues. DNA for the CDR3: TGCGCCAGCAGCTTTCTGGCGGGAAGCACCGGGGAGCTGTTTTTT. Its protein is CASSFLAGSTGELFF.